This T cell receptor (beta chain) was found in a study of T cell repertoires in cytomegalovirus infection. As for the study in general: It was the public TCR beta signatures that indicated both CMV infection and matching HLA type. General study points: The study found HLA-C-restricted CMV-specific TCR beta clonotypes dominating the ex vivo response. Pooled public TCR beta family frequency picked out CMV carriers with the relevant HLA.

TCRdb recomputed calls from the reads with MiXCR, one row per CDR3 protein. This table holds approximately 500,000 distinct CDR3 sequences, about 15% found once. Trimming removed 8 bases at V and 3 bases at J, with 10 bases between. The CDR3 contains 12 residues. Germline V CDR1 and CDR2: SNHLY, FYNNEI. To note about this clonotype: Its antigen is unidentified.

This sequence originates from a human donor in good health (CMV status not recorded). Some clones in this sample may be carry-over from other donors' samples. Sequences were obtained from CD8+ T cells from PBMCs. The genes are TRBV2 and TRBJ2-5, with unresolved D. CDR3 residues: CASGSKEETQYF. CDR3 sequence (DNA): TGTGCCAGCGGTAGTAAAGAAGAGACCCAGTACTTC.